Each of the 3 T cell receptor beta chains below was sequenced from the same sample in a study of OX40 agonist ivuxolimab in advanced cancers. TCRdb's copy holds only in-frame clones and misses some; the assay was immunoSEQ multiplex PCR. Of around 94,000 clones detected, about 90% appear once; the ten largest clones hold 0.65% to 0.85%. The specimen was CD4+ or CD8+ T cells sorted from blood, collected in a trial of the OX40 agonist ivuxolimab. These receptors were collected from an adult with an advanced solid tumor such as melanoma, head and neck, liver or kidney cancer.

The V and J genes are TRBV5-4 and TRBJ1-2; TRBD1 aligns across 8 bases. V trimming: 5 bases; J trimming: 2 bases; junction bases outside the gene matches: 11. The CDR3 contains 16 residues. Germline V gene lookup returns CDR1 SGHNT and CDR2 YYREEE (reference sequence). For the CDR3, the DNA is TGTGCCAGCAGGGCCAGCAGTGGACAGGGCAACTATGGCTACACCTTC. Residues: CASRASSGQGNYGYTF.

V usage is TRBV7-2 and J usage is TRBJ2-7, with D possibly TRBD1 on 7 matching bases. V was cut by 5 bases and J by 4 bases, with 15 bases left in between. The CDR3 is made up of 14 amino acids. The germline V gene encodes CDR1 SGHTA and CDR2 FQGNSA. In DNA form, the CDR3 reads TGTGCCAGCAGCCAGAGGAGGGGGCCTTACGAGCAGTACTTC. The encoded protein is CASSQRRGPYEQYF.

In regard to this clone: Being one base from a much bigger clone, this may be a read error. The chain uses TRBV7-9 and TRBJ2-3; D gene unclear. CDR3 length: 11 residues. Trimming shortened V by 5 bases and J by 2 bases, and 2 bases separated the two germline ends. From germline, CDR1 is SEHNR and CDR2 FQNEAQ (reference sequence). CDR3: CASSPTDTQYF. The CDR3 region has the DNA TGTGCCAGCAGCCCCACAGATACGCAGTATTTT. Full variable domain (remainder filled in from reference TRBV7-9 and TRBJ2-3): DTGVSQNPRHKITKRGQNVTFRCDPISEHNRLYWYRQTLGQGPEFLTYFQNEAQLEKSRLLSDRFSAERPKGSFSTLEIQRTEQGDSAMYLCASSPTDTQYFGPGTRLTVL.